These 31 T cell receptor beta chains share one sample of origin, sequenced in a study of T cells in Graves' hyperthyroidism and ophthalmopathy. The investigators amplified TCR beta CDR3 regions from RNA transcripts. The HTBI primer set was used in a first-round RT-PCR of the TCR CDR3. TCRdb re-derived calls from the multiplex PCR reads in MiXCR, one entry per CDR3 protein. Of approximately 610,000 distinct CDR3 sequences detected, roughly 14% appear once; the ten largest clones hold around 4%. The sample consisted of blood. The receptors here all came from a woman between 35 and 50 years old with Graves' ophthalmopathy.

The chain joins TRBV12-3 or TRBV12-4 to TRBJ2-5; 10 bases match TRBD2. V shed 6 bases and J 2 bases; nucleotides not matched to a gene: 6. The CDR3 length is 15 residues. Here the CDR3 DNA reads TGTGCCAGCAGCCCCGGGACTAGCGTTCAAGAGACCCAGTACTTC. As protein: CASSPGTSVQETQYF.

This clonotype was detected ten times or more. This sequence joins TRBV27 and TRBJ1-5; perhaps TRBD1 as D (6 bases). Trimming left V 2 bases short and J 6 bases short, with 11 bases between. CDR1 and CDR2 (germline): MNHEY, SMNVEV (reference sequence). CDR3 length: 14 residues. The CDR3 here is CASSLGGIGQPQHF. Written as DNA, the CDR3 is TGTGCCAGCAGTTTAGGGGGCATCGGTCAGCCCCAGCATTTT.

This clonotype was counted between two and nine times. This sequence joins TRBV5-1 and TRBJ2-2; D is ambiguous. V was clipped by 0 bases and J by 6 bases, with 12 bases between them. Germline V gene data show CDR1 as SGHRS and CDR2 as YFSETQ. CDR3 length: 15 amino acids. CDR3 in amino acids: CASSLAGPPAGELFF. CDR3 DNA: TGCGCCAGCAGCTTGGCAGGCCCACCCGCCGGGGAGCTGTTTTTT.

CDR3 in DNA: TGTGCCAGCAGGGAACTAGATCCCGGGGAGCTGTTTTTT. It translates to CASRELDPGELFF. The chain links TRBV6-2 or TRBV6-3 to TRBJ2-2, with a weak D call TRBD2 (5 bases). V was shortened by 6 bases and J by 6 bases, with 11 bases between the two germline ends. The CDR3 has 13 amino acids. Germline V gives CDR1 MNHEY, CDR2 SVGEGT.

The CDR3 is CASSEQGAAVEQYF. In DNA, the CDR3 is TGTGCCAGCAGTGAACAGGGGGCGGCCGTCGAGCAGTACTTC. This chain joins TRBV6-1 and TRBJ2-7, with 8 bases fitting TRBD1. The germline gives CDR1 MNHNS, CDR2 SASEGT. Losses at the gene ends were 2 bases for V and 6 bases for J; bases not matched to a gene: 6. The CDR3 contains 14 residues.

CDR3 in DNA: TGTGCCAGCAACCCCGGGGGGTCGAGCAATCAGCCCCAGCATTTT. It encodes CASNPGGSSNQPQHF. The V and J genes are TRBV28 and TRBJ1-5; possibly TRBD1 for D (5 bases). Per the germline V gene, CDR1 is MDHEN and CDR2 is SYDVKM. This CDR3 is built from 15 residues. V gave up 7 bases and J gave up 1 base, with 14 bases separating them.

This clonotype was detected ten times or more. The chain carries TRBV7-8 and TRBJ2-4; 8 positions match TRBD1. Per the germline V gene, CDR1 is SGHVS and CDR2 is FQNEAQ. The CDR3 is 14 residues long. Trimming cost V 6 bases and J 7 bases; bases outside gene matches: 8. CDR3 residues: CASRSDRGMNIQYF. CDR3 sequence (DNA): TGTGCCAGCAGGAGTGACAGGGGAATGAACATTCAGTACTTC.

The table lists this clonotype with a few counts. The V gene is TRBV5-1, the J gene TRBJ1-1; D may be TRBD1 (6 bases). V lost 2 bases to trimming and J lost 8 bases, with 10 bases between them. This CDR3 contains 12 residues. The germline gives CDR1 SGHRS, CDR2 YFSETQ. The CDR3 loop is CASSFNQGEAFF. The CDR3 DNA reads TGCGCCAGCAGCTTTAACCAGGGGGAAGCTTTCTTT.

This chain links TRBV11-2 with TRBJ2-7; tentatively, D is TRBD1 (6 bases). V dropped 0 bases and J dropped 0 bases, with 12 bases sitting between them. Germline CDR1 SGHAT, CDR2 FQNNGV. This CDR3 region has 16 residues. The CDR3 reads CASSLDITGSSYEQYF. The DNA of the CDR3 is TGTGCCAGCAGCTTAGATATCACAGGGTCCTCCTACGAGCAGTACTTC.

This clonotype showed up many times. V and J are TRBV10-3 and TRBJ1-2; D gene unclear. Deletions cut 7 bases from V and 3 bases from J, with 6 bases between. Per germline, CDR1 ENHRY and CDR2 SYGVKD. The CDR3 totals 11 residues. Here the CDR3 reads CAITRDYGYTF. The CDR3, as DNA: TGTGCCATCACACGAGACTATGGCTACACCTTC.

This clonotype was found many times. The chain links TRBV2 to TRBJ1-2; D uncertain. The CDR3 totals 14 residues. Germline CDR1 reads SNHLY; CDR2 reads FYNNEI. V lost 8 bases and J lost 1, with 14 bases in between. The CDR3 protein is CASSLGNSNYGYTF. Written as DNA, the CDR3 is TGTGCCAGCTCGCTTGGGAACAGTAACTATGGCTACACCTTC. Looking up the rest from reference TRBV2 and TRBJ1-2 gives the full variable domain: EPEVTQTPSHQVTQMGQEVILRCVPISNHLYFYWYRQILGQKVEFLVSFYNNEISEKSEIFDDQFSVERPDGSNFTLKIRSTKLEDSAMYFCASSLGNSNYGYTFGSGTRLTVV.

In the case of this clonotype: Sequence at one end of the junction differs from germline and may be a read error. The chain has TRBV13 and TRBJ1-5; D unclear. CDR3 length: 15 amino acids. Germline V gene data show CDR1 as PRHDT and CDR2 as FYEKMQ (reference sequence). The CDR3 is CASSLGRSFGQPHHF. The CDR3 nucleotides read TGTGCCAGCAGTTTAGGCAGGAGCTTCGGTCAGCCCCATCATTTT.

This clonotype was counted at least ten times. The chain is built from TRBV6-5 and TRBJ2-5, with 10 nucleotides matching TRBD2. The trim removed 8 bases at V and 5 bases at J, leaving 11 bases unmatched. The V gene's germline CDR1 is MNHEY and CDR2 SVGAGI. This CDR3 region has 15 residues. The DNA for the CDR3 is TGTGCCAGCTACTCAGCGGGAGGGCGGTTGGAGACCCAGTACTTC. This gives the protein CASYSAGGRLETQYF.

This clonotype has a count of ten or more. The chain recombines TRBV19 with TRBJ1-5; perhaps TRBD1 as D (5 bases). V was clipped by 1 base and J by 1 base, with 8 bases between them. This CDR3 contains 15 residues. Germline-derived CDR1 and CDR2 are LNHDA and SQIVND (reference sequence). In DNA form, the CDR3 reads TGTGCCAGTAGTATAGGGGGACGGAGCAATCAGCCCCAGCATTTT. Translated, it gives CASSIGGRSNQPQHF.

The chain combines TRBV28 with TRBJ2-5; maybe TRBD2 (7 bases). Per the germline V gene, CDR1 is MDHEN and CDR2 is SYDVKM. V was pared by 7 bases and J by 4 bases, with 16 bases between. This CDR3 comprises 14 residues. CDR3 in amino acids: CASTKGGGPETQYF. The CDR3 DNA reads as TGTGCCAGCACCAAGGGAGGGGGTCCAGAGACCCAGTACTTC.

The chain combines TRBV19 with TRBJ1-6, with no clear D. There are 16 residues in the CDR3. Germline V gene lookup returns CDR1 LNHDA and CDR2 SQIVND (reference sequence). With 3 bases removed from V and 0 bases from J, the gap between germline ends came to 9 bases. DNA of the CDR3: TGTGCCAGTAGTATCTCCGGAAACTCCTATAATTCACCCCTCCACTTT. Amino acid sequence: CASSISGNSYNSPLHF.

This clonotype has just a few counts. V and J are TRBV28 and TRBJ2-4; D is possibly TRBD1 (7 bases). Per germline, CDR1 MDHEN and CDR2 SYDVKM. The V end lost 6 bases, the J end lost 6 bases, and 27 bases lay between the germline ends. This CDR3 spans 18 amino acids. The CDR3 bases are TGTGCCAGCAGAGTTGGGGGGACACAGGGGATTGCCGGAAACATTCAGTACTTC. Its translation is CASRVGGTQGIAGNIQYF.

On this clonotype itself: Possible read error: a much larger clone is one base away. The CDR3 is CASSPPGQSPYEQYF. CDR3 sequence (DNA): TGTGCCAGCAGCCCACCGGGACAAAGCCCCTACGAGCAGTACTTC. J is TRBJ2-7 and V is TRBV11-2, with D perhaps matching TRBD1 (6 bases). The CDR3 length is 15 residues. Trimming shortened V by 5 bases and J by 2 bases, and 16 bases separated the two germline ends. Germline loops: CDR1 SGHAT, CDR2 FQNNGV.

This rearrangement joins TRBV24-1 to TRBJ1-2; D call uncertain. Trimming removed 3 bases from V and 0 bases from J, with 7 bases in between. CDR1 KGHDR and CDR2 SFDVKD come from the germline V gene. The CDR3 spans 14 residues. CDR3 loop: CATSDPRTNYGYTF. The CDR3 DNA follows: TGTGCCACCAGTGATCCCCGTACTAACTATGGCTACACCTTC.

This clonotype was observed many times. The chain uses TRBV28 and TRBJ2-4; D uncertain. Germline values: CDR1 MDHEN, CDR2 SYDVKM. Trimming cost V 3 bases and J 8 bases, with 17 bases left between them. This CDR3 is built from 15 residues. DNA for the CDR3: TGTGCCAGCAGTTTCCCCCCGCCCCGCGGTGACATTCAGTACTTC. Its protein is CASSFPPPRGDIQYF.

The chain is built from TRBV5-5 and TRBJ2-5; D unclear. From germline, CDR1 is SGHKS and CDR2 YYEKEE (reference sequence). The CDR3 is made up of 17 amino acids. Trimming cost V 4 bases and J 2 bases, with 21 bases left between them. DNA for the CDR3: TGTGCCAGCAGCCCAAAGGTCGGGCAGAAGCTTCAAGAGACCCAGTACTTC. This codes for CASSPKVGQKLQETQYF.

This clonotype was recorded a few times. The rearrangement uses TRBV7-2 and TRBJ2-2; 14 nucleotides agree with TRBD2. Germline assignment: CDR1 SGHTA and CDR2 FQGNSA. V was pared by 6 bases and J by 6 bases, with 18 bases of the junction left unmatched. The CDR3 has 20 residues. Here the CDR3 reads CASRGGVTPTSGRAPGELFF. CDR3 DNA: TGTGCCAGCAGGGGCGGCGTGACTCCGACTAGCGGGAGGGCTCCCGGGGAGCTGTTTTTT.

At least ten counts were recorded for this clonotype. The chain is built from TRBV6-5 and TRBJ2-7, with D possibly being TRBD1 (6 bases). Germline V CDR1 and CDR2: MNHEY, SVGAGI. The CDR3 covers 13 residues. V was cut by 6 bases and J by 3 bases, with 12 bases left in between. The CDR3 spells CASSYRASYEQYF. CDR3 DNA sequence: TGTGCCAGCAGCTACAGGGCAAGCTACGAGCAGTACTTC.

This clonotype was detected ten times or more. This sequence joins TRBV6-1 and TRBJ1-1; TRBD1 is a possible D gene (6 bases). V lost 4 bases to trimming and J lost 4 bases, with 13 bases between them. The CDR3 runs 14 residues. Germline V gene sequence: CDR1 MNHNS, CDR2 SASEGT. CDR3 residues: CASSARGFSTEAFF. The CDR3 nucleotides are TGTGCCAGCAGTGCCAGGGGATTTAGCACTGAAGCTTTCTTT.

This clonotype has a handful of counts. J is TRBJ1-5 and V is TRBV2; D gene uncertain. CDR1 and CDR2 from the germline V gene are SNHLY and FYNNEI. The germline V and J ends were trimmed by 2 bases and 3 bases, with 8 bases remaining between them. This CDR3 has 14 amino acids. CDR3 region: CASSENRLNQPQHF. Here the CDR3 DNA reads TGTGCCAGCAGTGAAAATCGCCTCAATCAGCCCCAGCATTTT. The variable domain in full, completed from reference TRBV2 and TRBJ1-5, reads EPEVTQTPSHQVTQMGQEVILRCVPISNHLYFYWYRQILGQKVEFLVSFYNNEISEKSEIFDDQFSVERPDGSNFTLKIRSTKLEDSAMYFCASSENRLNQPQHFGDGTRLSIL.

This clonotype was recorded many times. The chain uses TRBV7-3 and TRBJ2-2; D not certain. The CDR3 contains 14 residues. CDR1 is SGHTA and CDR2 is FQGTGA in the germline V gene. The V gene lost 4 bases and the J gene lost 1 base, with 7 bases spanning the gap. CDR3 in amino acids: CASSSGQNTGELFF. CDR3 bases: TGTGCCAGCAGCTCCGGGCAGAACACCGGGGAGCTGTTTTTT. The variable domain in full, completed from reference TRBV7-3 and TRBJ2-2, reads GAGVSQTPSNKVTEKGKYVELRCDPISGHTALYWYRQSLGQGPEFLIYFQGTGAADDSGLPNDRFFAVRPEGSVSTLKIQRTERGDSAVYLCASSSGQNTGELFFGEGSRLTVL.

As for this clonotype: A much more abundant neighbour one base away suggests this may be a read error. V usage is TRBV19 and J usage is TRBJ2-7, with 7 bases identical to TRBD2. Germline V CDR1 and CDR2: LNHDA, SQIVND (reference sequence). V lost 3 bases, J lost 4 bases, and 6 bases stayed unmatched. The CDR3 runs to 14 residues. In DNA form, the CDR3 reads TGTGCCAGTAGTATGGGACTATCGGTTTACGAGCAGTACTTC. Its protein is CASSMGLSVYEQYF. The variable domain in full, with the rest retrieved from reference TRBV19 and TRBJ2-7, is DGGITQSPKYLFRKEGQNVTLSCEQNLNHDAMYWYRQDPGQGLRLIYYSQIVNDFQKGDIAEGYSVSREKKESFPLTVTSAQKNPTAFYLCASSMGLSVYEQYFGPGTRLTVT.

This clonotype appeared a few times. The chain couples TRBV12-3 or TRBV12-4 to TRBJ2-5, with D tentatively TRBD1 (6 bases). The CDR3 consists of 13 residues. The V gene lost 5 bases and the J gene lost 7 bases, with 14 bases spanning the gap. CDR3 nucleotide sequence: TGTGCCAGCAGTCCGGACAGTGGTGGGACCCAGTACTTC. Amino acid sequence: CASSPDSGGTQYF.

The sample holds many counts of this clonotype. The V gene is TRBV9, the J gene TRBJ2-5; 10 bases line up with TRBD2. J gave up 0 bases and V 4 bases, and 9 bases lay outside the gene matches. From germline, CDR1 is SGDLS and CDR2 YYNGEE. The CDR3 sequence is 17 residues long. The CDR3 DNA is TGTGCCAGCAGCTCCGGGACTAGCGAGATGTACCAAGAGACCCAGTACTTC. Residues: CASSSGTSEMYQETQYF. Full variable domain (missing parts from reference TRBV9 and TRBJ2-5): DSGVTQTPKHLITATGQRVTLRCSPRSGDLSVYWYQQSLDQGLQFLIQYYNGEERAKGNILERFSAQQFPDLHSELNLSSLELGDSALYFCASSSGTSEMYQETQYFGPGTRLLVL.

This clonotype was observed at least ten times. The chain recombines TRBV6-5 with TRBJ2-7, with D possibly called TRBD1 or TRBD2 (5 bases each). Germline CDR1 and CDR2: MNHEY and SVGAGI. The CDR3 spans 14 residues. Trimming took 4 bases from V and 3 from J, leaving 13 bases between them. The CDR3 region is CASSLSGANYEQYF. The CDR3 DNA is TGTGCCAGCAGTTTATCCGGGGCCAACTACGAGCAGTACTTC.

This chain joins TRBV20-1 and TRBJ2-7; tentatively, D is TRBD1 or TRBD2 (5 bases each). Germline CDR1 reads DFQATT; CDR2 reads SNEGSKA (reference sequence). V was clipped by 1 base and J by 4 bases, with 14 bases between them. The CDR3 consists of 14 residues. The CDR3 nucleotides read TGCAGTGCTAGAGCCCCGGGACGGCGATACGAGCAGTACTTC. Its protein is CSARAPGRRYEQYF.